These T cell receptor beta chains were read from a single sample in a study of shared clonotypes between healthy human individuals. TCRdb's table, derived via immunoSEQ multiplex PCR, lists solely in-frame clones and lacks some. The repertoire holds under 600,000 clones, with around three quarters as singletons. The sequencing sample was made of PBMCs. Source of these receptors: a woman between 40 and 50 years old in good health. Some clones in this sample may be carry-over from other donors' samples. The CDR3 runs from the conserved cysteine through the conserved F or W. Each record gives: V gene, clone size, J gene, D gene, CDR3 DNA, CDR3 protein. D genes are given only for firm matches. Part of the rows lack a size; the others show once, few, many or a class for expanded clones.

v_gene: TRBV7-2
abundance: NA
j_gene: TRBJ1-4
d_gene: NA
CDR3nt: TGTGCCAGCAGCTTAGCAAGGAGTAATGAAAAACTGTTTTTT
CDR3aa: CASSLARSNEKLFF

v_gene: TRBV27
abundance: once
j_gene: TRBJ2-7
d_gene: TRBD2
CDR3nt: TGTGCCAGCAGTTTAGCGGGAGGTTCGCCGTACGAGCAGTACTTC
CDR3aa: CASSLAGGSPYEQYF

v_gene: TRBV5-4
abundance: NA
j_gene: TRBJ2-7
d_gene: NA
CDR3nt: TGTGCCAGCAGCTATAAGGGCGGGACGAGCTCCTACGAGCAGTACTTC
CDR3aa: CASSYKGGTSSYEQYF

v_gene: TRBV18
abundance: NA
j_gene: TRBJ2-3
d_gene: TRBD1
CDR3nt: TGTGCCAGCTCACCCCTACAGGGGCGCACAGATACGCAGTATTTT
CDR3aa: CASSPLQGRTDTQYF

v_gene: TRBV6-1
abundance: NA
j_gene: TRBJ1-1
d_gene: NA
CDR3nt: TGTGCCAGCAGTGAACACACGACAGCGAACACTGAAGCTTTCTTT
CDR3aa: CASSEHTTANTEAFF

v_gene: TRBV7-2
abundance: NA
j_gene: TRBJ2-7
d_gene: NA
CDR3nt: TGTGCCAGCAGCTTAGTAGGACAGCCCTACGAGCAGTACTTC
CDR3aa: CASSLVGQPYEQYF

v_gene: TRBV7-6
abundance: NA
j_gene: TRBJ2-7
d_gene: NA
CDR3nt: TGTGCCAGCAGCCATGAAAGGGGTTCCTACGAGCAGTACTTC
CDR3aa: CASSHERGSYEQYF

v_gene: TRBV28
abundance: once
j_gene: TRBJ1-1
d_gene: NA
CDR3nt: TGTGCCAGCAGTTTTCGGCGGAACACTGAAGCTTTCTTT
CDR3aa: CASSFRRNTEAFF

v_gene: TRBV28
abundance: NA
j_gene: TRBJ2-7
d_gene: NA
CDR3nt: TGTGCCAGCAGCCAGACAGCGCGCTACGAGCAGTACTTC
CDR3aa: CASSQTARYEQYF

v_gene: TRBV28
abundance: NA
j_gene: TRBJ1-5
d_gene: NA
CDR3nt: TGTGCCAGCAGCCAGAGAGGGGGTGGCAATCAGCCCCAGCATTTT
CDR3aa: CASSQRGGGNQPQHF

v_gene: TRBV5-6
abundance: NA
j_gene: TRBJ2-7
d_gene: TRBD1
CDR3nt: TGTGCCAGCAGCTTGGTGGGACAGGGGGCATCCTACGAGCAGTACTTC
CDR3aa: CASSLVGQGASYEQYF

v_gene: TRBV4-1
abundance: NA
j_gene: TRBJ2-7
d_gene: TRBD2
CDR3nt: TGCGCCAGCAGCAAAAGTGGGACTAGCGGCTCCTACGAGCAGTACTTC
CDR3aa: CASSKSGTSGSYEQYF

v_gene: TRBV12-5
abundance: NA
j_gene: TRBJ1-5
d_gene: NA
CDR3nt: TGTGCTAGTGGCCTATTGTTTGGTAATACGGAGGTCCCCGGACAGCCCCAGCATTTT
CDR3aa: CASGLLFGNTEVPGQPQHF

v_gene: TRBV5-1
abundance: NA
j_gene: TRBJ2-2
d_gene: NA
CDR3nt: TGCGCCAGCAGGCCGGGACCACCAAACACCGGGGAGCTGTTTTTT
CDR3aa: CASRPGPPNTGELFF

v_gene: TRBV9
abundance: once
j_gene: TRBJ1-2
d_gene: TRBD1
CDR3nt: TGTGCCAGCAGCGCCCTACAGGGGGGGGATGGCTACACCTTC
CDR3aa: CASSALQGGDGYTF

v_gene: TRBV14
abundance: few
j_gene: TRBJ1-4
d_gene: NA
CDR3nt: TGTGCCAGCAGCCGAAGCGGGGTCTATGAAAAACTGTTTTTT
CDR3aa: CASSRSGVYEKLFF

v_gene: TRBV10-3
abundance: NA
j_gene: TRBJ1-6
d_gene: NA
CDR3nt: TGTGCCATCAGTGATAATTCACCCCTCCACTTT
CDR3aa: CAISDNSPLHF

v_gene: TRBV10-1
abundance: NA
j_gene: TRBJ2-5
d_gene: TRBD2
CDR3nt: TGCGCCAGCAGCCTGGGACTAGCGGGAGAGTTTGGAGAGACCCAGTACTTC
CDR3aa: CASSLGLAGEFGETQYF

v_gene: TRBV19
abundance: NA
j_gene: TRBJ2-3
d_gene: NA
CDR3nt: TGTGCCAGTAGTATAGCGGGTAGAGCGGCAGATACGCAGTATTTT
CDR3aa: CASSIAGRAADTQYF

v_gene: TRBV18
abundance: NA
j_gene: TRBJ2-2
d_gene: NA
CDR3nt: TGTGCCAGCTCCGCCGGACGGAGTTCGAACACCGGGGAGCTGTTTTTT
CDR3aa: CASSAGRSSNTGELFF

v_gene: TRBV7-3
abundance: NA
j_gene: TRBJ2-6
d_gene: NA
CDR3nt: TGTGCCAGCAGCACCTCTACTGGGGCCAACGTCCTGACTTTC
CDR3aa: CASSTSTGANVLTF

v_gene: TRBV11-3
abundance: NA
j_gene: TRBJ2-5
d_gene: TRBD1
CDR3nt: TGTGCCAGCAGCTCCGGACAGGGAGGTTTTGAGACCCAGTACTTC
CDR3aa: CASSSGQGGFETQYF